A single sample is the source of the 8 T cell receptor beta chains below, sequenced in a study of PD-1 blockade in classical Hodgkin lymphoma. Libraries were prepared by immunoSEQ multiplex PCR; TCRdb keeps only in-frame clonotypes and omits some of them. The table includes roughly 11,000 clones, about 85% detected once. Every patient was affected by relapse after autologous stem cell transplantation, while exposure to brentuximab vedotin was not uniform. The specimen comprised peripheral blood mononuclear cells (PBMCs), sampled at baseline. These receptors came from a human donor with classical Hodgkin lymphoma.

The rearrangement uses TRBV30 and TRBJ2-7, with unresolved D. CDR3 length equals 14 residues. Trimming pared 5 bases from V and 0 bases from J, leaving 14 bases between. Looked up from germline, CDR1 is GTSNPN and CDR2 is SVGIG (reference sequence). The CDR3 nucleotides are TGTGCCTGGCTTGAGAAATTGAGCTCCTACGAGCAGTACTTC. Translating it yields CAWLEKLSSYEQYF. Using reference TRBV30 and TRBJ2-7 for the parts outside the CDR3, the full variable domain is SQTIHQWPATLVQPVGSPLSLECTVEGTSNPNLYWYRQAAGRGLQLLFYSVGIGQISSEVPQNLSASRPQDRQFILSSKKLLLSDSGFYLCAWLEKLSSYEQYFGPGTRLTVT.

The chain has TRBV7-8 and TRBJ2-1, with 7 bases that match TRBD1. CDR3 length: 15 residues. Per the germline V gene, CDR1 is SGHVS and CDR2 is FQNEAQ. J gave up 7 bases and V 5 bases, and 11 bases lay outside the gene matches. In DNA, the CDR3 is TGTGCCAGCAGCCCCTGGCAGGGGGTAGATAATGAGCAGTTCTTC. Protein: CASSPWQGVDNEQFF.

This clone was recorded once. The CDR3 reads CASSVGNAGVNTEAFF. The CDR3 region has the DNA TGTGCCAGCAGCGTAGGAAACGCAGGGGTGAACACTGAAGCTTTCTTT. V gene TRBV9 combines with J gene TRBJ1-1; a possible D gene is TRBD1 (6 bases). Trimming stripped 0 bases from V and 0 bases from J, with 12 bases between. Germline lookup yields CDR1 SGDLS and CDR2 YYNGEE. The CDR3 extends over 16 amino acids.

This chain connects TRBV5-6 to TRBJ1-1; D gene ambiguous. Deletions cut 0 bases from V and 11 bases from J, with 14 bases between. The length of the CDR3 is 13 residues. CDR1 is SGHDT, CDR2 YYEEEE, per germline. The CDR3 nucleotides read TGTGCCAGCAGCTTGGCTCAAGCCACCGGGGCTTTCTTT. Amino acids: CASSLAQATGAFF.

This rearrangement joins TRBV9 to TRBJ1-5, with 8 bases identical to TRBD1. The CDR3 runs to 14 residues. V lost 3 bases to trimming and J lost 4 bases; unmatched junction nucleotides: 3. CDR1 and CDR2 (germline): SGDLS, YYNGEE. Here the CDR3 reads CASSAGTGNQPQHF. Here the CDR3 DNA reads TGTGCCAGCAGCGCTGGGACAGGAAATCAGCCCCAGCATTTT.

V is TRBV18 and J is TRBJ1-2; D possibly corresponds to TRBD1 (6 bases). CDR1 and CDR2 (germline): KGHSH, LQKENI. The length of the CDR3 is 14 residues. Trimming removed 3 bases at V and 4 bases at J, with 12 bases between. The CDR3 reads CASSPPNRAYGYTF. The CDR3, as DNA: TGTGCCAGCTCACCCCCCAACAGGGCCTATGGCTACACCTTC.

The CDR3 bases are TGTGCCAGCAGTCCCCCGTCCCTAACTAGCCGGCTCGAGCAGTACTTC. Its translation is CASSPPSLTSRLEQYF. The chain has TRBV27 and TRBJ2-7; a possible D gene is TRBD2 (6 bases). The CDR3 sequence is 16 residues long. The V and J ends lost 5 bases and 6 bases respectively, with 23 bases between them. The germline V gene has CDR1 MNHEY and CDR2 SMNVEV (reference sequence).

J is TRBJ1-1 and V is TRBV20-1; no definite D call. Germline loops: CDR1 DFQATT, CDR2 SNEGSKA (reference sequence). This CDR3 contains 11 residues. The germline V and J ends were trimmed by 4 bases and 5 bases, with 8 bases remaining between them. CDR3 in amino acids: CSANWRTEAFF. The CDR3 region has the DNA TGCAGTGCTAATTGGAGGACTGAAGCTTTCTTT.